A single sample gave rise to the 28 T cell receptor beta chains below, sequenced in a study of cytotoxic CD8 clonotypes in ibrutinib-treated CLL. Data came from immunoSEQ multiplex PCR; TCRdb stores just in-frame clones and leaves some out. The data show hundreds of thousands of clones, 67% seen once. The sequences come from PBMCs, collected after 36 months of ibrutinib treatment. The receptors stem from a human donor with chronic lymphocytic leukemia.

This chain uses TRBV20-1 with TRBJ2-7; D call uncertain. Trimming pared 2 bases from V and 3 bases from J, leaving 5 bases between. CDR1 and CDR2 (germline): DFQATT, SNEGSKA (reference sequence). The CDR3 is 11 amino acids. The CDR3 loop reads CSARRLYEQYF. DNA of the CDR3: TGCAGTGCTAGAAGGCTCTACGAGCAGTACTTC.

In its sample, this clone was seen once. V gene TRBV4-2 combines with J gene TRBJ2-1; TRBD2 is a possible D gene (5 bases). Trimming removed 2 bases from V and 7 bases from J, with 9 bases in between. The length of the CDR3 is 13 residues. In germline, CDR1 is LGHNA, CDR2 YNFKEQ. CDR3 nucleotide sequence: TGTGCCAGCAGCCAAAAACGAGGGAATGAGCAGTTCTTC. This codes for CASSQKRGNEQFF.

J is TRBJ1-2 and V is TRBV19; D may be TRBD1 (5 bases). This CDR3 region has 15 residues. Germline V gene sequence: CDR1 LNHDA, CDR2 SQIVND (reference sequence). Trimming shortened V by 5 bases and J by 4 bases, and 17 bases separated the two germline ends. The CDR3 is CASSGGDSLGYGYTF. CDR3 sequence (DNA): TGTGCCAGTAGTGGGGGGGATAGCTTGGGCTATGGCTACACCTTC.

This clone was observed a single time. The rearrangement joins TRBV27 to TRBJ2-1; TRBD2 agrees at 10 bases. The V gene's germline CDR1 is MNHEY and CDR2 SMNVEV (reference sequence). V shed 3 bases, J shed 9 bases, and the junction held 8 bases outside the gene matches. The CDR3 length is 15 residues. CDR3 region: CASSFRLAGGSEQFF. The DNA for the CDR3 is TGTGCCAGCAGTTTCCGGTTAGCGGGAGGAAGTGAGCAGTTCTTC.

This clone has only one observation. V is TRBV15 and J is TRBJ1-5, with a weak D call TRBD1 (5 bases). The CDR3 covers 15 residues. Trimming left V 3 bases short and J 3 bases short, with 12 bases between. Looked up from germline, CDR1 is LNHNV and CDR2 is YYDKDF (reference sequence). CDR3: CATSSGKGLNQPQHF. Written as DNA, the CDR3 is TGTGCCACCAGCAGTGGTAAGGGGCTCAATCAGCCCCAGCATTTT.

The chain uses TRBV28 and TRBJ2-7; 9 bases fit TRBD2. Germline V gene lookup returns CDR1 MDHEN and CDR2 SYDVKM. The CDR3 covers 15 residues. The V and J ends lost 5 bases and 9 bases, in that order; junction bases with no gene match: 14. The CDR3 protein is CASSAGGPSFFPQYF. In DNA form, the CDR3 reads TGTGCCAGCAGTGCGGGAGGGCCTTCTTTCTTTCCGCAGTACTTC.

With respect to this clone: Other nucleotide sequences from this sample produce the same CDR3. The V and J genes are TRBV5-1 and TRBJ1-6; TRBD1 might be the D (6 bases). Deletions cut 2 bases from V and 6 bases from J, with 6 bases between. Germline V gene sequence: CDR1 SGHRS, CDR2 YFSETQ. The CDR3 covers 13 residues. The CDR3 region has the DNA TGCGCCAGCAGCTTAGGGGGTAATTCACCCCTCCACTTT. Protein: CASSLGGNSPLHF.

The J gene is TRBJ1-2, the V gene TRBV5-1, with 7 bases fitting TRBD1. Germline V lookup: CDR1 SGHRS, CDR2 YFSETQ. The CDR3 runs to 13 residues. The trim removed 5 bases at V and 6 bases at J, leaving 7 bases unmatched. CDR3 in amino acids: CASSFDRVNGYTF. The CDR3 DNA sequence: TGCGCCAGCAGTTTCGACAGGGTAAATGGCTACACCTTC.

CDR3 nucleotide sequence: TGCGCCAGCAGCCGCCAACTAGCGGGGGCATACAATGAGCAGTTCTTC. Its protein product is CASSRQLAGAYNEQFF. The chain joins TRBV4-1 to TRBJ2-1; TRBD2 matches 11 bases. Germline V lookup: CDR1 MGHRA, CDR2 YSYEKL. Germline trimming cut 4 bases from V and 4 bases from J; bases unmatched to any gene: 6. This CDR3 has 16 amino acids.

This clone was detected only a few times. CDR3 DNA sequence: TGTGCCAGCAGCCACCCTTCCGAGACACGCTCTGGAAACACCATATATTTT. Translating it yields CASSHPSETRSGNTIYF. This chain connects TRBV7-3 to TRBJ1-3, with unresolved D. This CDR3 has 17 amino acids. Germline V lookup: CDR1 SGHTA, CDR2 FQGTGA. V lost 5 bases, J lost 0 bases, and 17 bases lay in between.

This chain uses TRBV10-3 with TRBJ1-2, with D possibly TRBD1 on 5 matching bases. CDR1 and CDR2 from the germline V gene are ENHRY and SYGVKD. Trimming left V 4 bases short and J 2 bases short, with 32 bases between. The CDR3 extends over 21 amino acids. Here the CDR3 DNA reads TGTGCCATCAGTGCAACAGGCCCTATCCCGGCCCCCCAGATGGGGAACTATGGCTACACCTTC. Encoded protein: CAISATGPIPAPQMGNYGYTF.

The V and J genes are TRBV28 and TRBJ2-7; unclear D gene. The CDR3 sequence is 15 residues long. Per germline, CDR1 MDHEN and CDR2 SYDVKM. Trimming shortened V by 3 bases and J by 1 base, and 13 bases separated the two germline ends. The CDR3 nucleotides read TGTGCCAGCAGTTTTCGGACGTGGAGTTCCTACGAGCAGTACTTC. As protein: CASSFRTWSSYEQYF.

J is TRBJ2-3 and V is TRBV11-3; D gene ambiguous. This CDR3 has 14 amino acids. Germline V gives CDR1 SGHNT, CDR2 YENEEA. V shed 3 bases and J shed 5 bases, with 12 bases lying between them. The CDR3 is CASSFGASGDTQYF. For the CDR3, the DNA is TGTGCCAGCAGCTTTGGCGCGTCGGGAGATACGCAGTATTTT.

V and J are TRBV29-1 and TRBJ2-5; possible D gene TRBD1, 8 bases. With 7 bases removed from V and 4 bases from J, the gap between germline ends came to 19 bases. CDR1 and CDR2 (germline): SQVTM, ANQGSEA. This CDR3 is built from 14 residues. The CDR3 DNA reads TGCAGCGCCCCAACGGACAGGGAGGGAGAGACCCAGTACTTC. This encodes CSAPTDREGETQYF. Full variable domain (outside the CDR3, taken from reference TRBV29-1 and TRBJ2-5): SAVISQKPSRDICQRGTSLTIQCQVDSQVTMMFWYRQQPGQSLTLIATANQGSEATYESGFVIDKFPISRPNLTFSTLTVSNMSPEDSSIYLCSAPTDREGETQYFGPGTRLLVL.

The V gene is TRBV18, the J gene TRBJ2-2, with 9 bases identical to TRBD2. Trimming at V came to 6 bases and at J to 7 bases, leaving 12 bases not matched to a gene. This CDR3 spans 16 amino acids. Germline V lookup: CDR1 KGHSH, CDR2 LQKENI. CDR3 nucleotide sequence: TGTGCCAGCTCGCCCACCGGGACTAGCTATATCGGGGAGCTGTTTTTT. Its protein is CASSPTGTSYIGELFF.

The rearrangement joins TRBV4-1 to TRBJ2-1; TRBD2 matches at 13 bases. This CDR3 comprises 15 residues. Germline assignment: CDR1 MGHRA and CDR2 YSYEKL. With V trimmed by 1 base and J by 8 bases, 2 bases remained unmatched. The CDR3 DNA reads as TGCGCCAGCAGCCAAGGACTAGCGGGAGGTCATGAGCAGTTCTTC. Its translation is CASSQGLAGGHEQFF.

The rearrangement joins TRBV19 to TRBJ2-3, with 9 bases lining up with TRBD2. V shed 6 bases, J shed 4 bases, and the junction held 8 bases outside the gene matches. CDR3 length equals 15 residues. CDR1 is LNHDA, CDR2 SQIVND, per germline (reference sequence). CDR3 residues: CASSPTSGTADTQYF. In DNA form, the CDR3 reads TGTGCCAGTAGCCCGACTAGCGGAACCGCAGATACGCAGTATTTT.

The J gene is TRBJ2-5, the V gene TRBV19, with 7 bases identical to TRBD1. CDR3 length: 15 residues. Germline assignment: CDR1 LNHDA and CDR2 SQIVND (reference sequence). J gave up 5 bases and V 1 base, and 7 bases lay outside the gene matches. CDR3 DNA: TGTGCCAGTAGTATAGTTGGACAGGCTGGGGAGACCCAGTACTTC. It specifies CASSIVGQAGETQYF.

This clone showed up just a few times. This sequence joins TRBV10-3 and TRBJ1-2, with D perhaps matching TRBD1 (5 bases). Per the germline V gene, CDR1 is ENHRY and CDR2 is SYGVKD. The CDR3 spans 15 residues. V was shortened by 2 bases and J by 5 bases, with 15 bases between the two germline ends. CDR3 in DNA: TGTGCCATCAGTGAGAGGGACGGTCCCCCATATGGCTACACCTTC. It codes for CAISERDGPPYGYTF.

The chain links TRBV29-1 to TRBJ2-7; 9 bases are a match to TRBD2. The junction had 2 bases not matched to a gene; V was cut back by 2 bases and J by 0 bases. The CDR3 has 14 amino acids. In germline, CDR1 is SQVTM, CDR2 ANQGSEA. CDR3 sequence reads: CSVEYSGGSYEQYF. As DNA, the CDR3 is TGCAGCGTTGAATATAGCGGGGGCTCCTACGAGCAGTACTTC.

This clone has just a few counts. The J gene is TRBJ2-3, the V gene TRBV4-1; D perhaps matches TRBD2 (7 bases). V gave up 3 bases and J gave up 14 bases, with 15 bases separating them. Per the germline V gene, CDR1 is MGHRA and CDR2 is YSYEKL. The CDR3 extends over 12 amino acids. The CDR3 here is CASSHLGGLVYF. CDR3 coding DNA: TGCGCCAGCAGCCACCTGGGGGGGCTAGTGTATTTT.

The rearrangement uses TRBV14 and TRBJ2-7; D is ambiguous. Per the germline V gene, CDR1 is SGHDN and CDR2 is FVKESK. The CDR3 runs 13 residues. V was trimmed by 3 bases and J by 2 bases, leaving 8 bases between them. This chain's CDR3 is CASSQGWPYEQYF. For the CDR3, the DNA is TGTGCCAGCAGCCAGGGGTGGCCCTACGAGCAGTACTTC.

This clone was detected only a few times. V usage is TRBV28 and J usage is TRBJ2-7; 11 nucleotides line up with TRBD1. CDR1 and CDR2 from the germline V gene are MDHEN and SYDVKM. CDR3 length: 14 amino acids. V lost 8 bases, J lost 3 bases, and 6 bases stayed unmatched. The CDR3 DNA is TGTGCCAGCCAACTGGACAGGGGGCACTACGAGCAGTACTTC. This gives the protein CASQLDRGHYEQYF.

Only a few counts were recorded for this clone. For the CDR3, the DNA is TGTGCCACCAGGCGATCGGGGCAAGAGACCCAGTACTTC. It yields the protein CATRRSGQETQYF. V usage is TRBV15 and J usage is TRBJ2-5, with D tentatively TRBD2 (5 bases). Germline V gene data show CDR1 as LNHNV and CDR2 as YYDKDF (reference sequence). The CDR3 is 13 amino acids. Trimming shortened V by 6 bases and J by 2 bases, and 10 bases separated the two germline ends.

The chain recombines TRBV9 with TRBJ2-6; D is unclear. The V end was cut by 5 bases, the J end by 0 bases, with 6 bases between. The CDR3 consists of 14 residues. Per germline, CDR1 SGDLS and CDR2 YYNGEE. As DNA, the CDR3 is TGTGCCAGCAGATCGGACTCTGGGGCCAACGTCCTGACTTTC. Residues: CASRSDSGANVLTF. Full variable domain (rest looked up from reference TRBV9 and TRBJ2-6): DSGVTQTPKHLITATGQRVTLRCSPRSGDLSVYWYQQSLDQGLQFLIQYYNGEERAKGNILERFSAQQFPDLHSELNLSSLELGDSALYFCASRSDSGANVLTFGAGSRLTVL.

This clone was seen a handful of times. The chain uses TRBV7-9 and TRBJ1-4; D perhaps matches TRBD1 (6 bases). With 6 bases removed from V and 7 bases from J, the gap between germline ends came to 18 bases. CDR3 length equals 15 residues. Germline CDR1 is SEHNR and CDR2 is FQNEAQ (reference sequence). CDR3 protein: CASSRQDPQSEKLFF. The CDR3, as DNA: TGTGCCAGCAGTCGACAGGATCCCCAGAGTGAAAAACTGTTTTTT. The full variable domain, its missing parts supplied by reference TRBV7-9 and TRBJ1-4, is DTGVSQNPRHKITKRGQNVTFRCDPISEHNRLYWYRQTLGQGPEFLTYFQNEAQLEKSRLLSDRFSAERPKGSFSTLEIQRTEQGDSAMYLCASSRQDPQSEKLFFGSGTQLSVL.

This chain connects TRBV5-4 to TRBJ2-1, with D unclear. CDR3 length equals 14 residues. Germline-derived CDR1 and CDR2 are SGHNT and YYREEE (reference sequence). V lost 1 base, J lost 4 bases, and 9 bases lay in between. The CDR3 loop reads CASSLHVGYNEQFF. For the CDR3, the DNA is TGTGCCAGCAGCTTGCATGTAGGATACAATGAGCAGTTCTTC. Drawing the rest from reference TRBV5-4 and TRBJ2-1, the complete variable domain is ETGVTQSPTHLIKTRGQQVTLRCSSQSGHNTVSWYQQALGQGPQFIFQYYREEENGRGNFPPRFSGLQFPNYSSELNVNALELDDSALYLCASSLHVGYNEQFFGPGTRLTVL.

The genes are TRBV9 and TRBJ2-1; D gene uncertain. The CDR3 runs 14 residues. Between the trimmed V and J ends, which lost 0 bases and 7 bases, there was a span of 11 bases. Per germline, CDR1 SGDLS and CDR2 YYNGEE. The CDR3 here is CASSVDSAGNEQFF. The CDR3 DNA follows: TGTGCCAGCAGCGTAGATTCGGCAGGTAATGAGCAGTTCTTC.